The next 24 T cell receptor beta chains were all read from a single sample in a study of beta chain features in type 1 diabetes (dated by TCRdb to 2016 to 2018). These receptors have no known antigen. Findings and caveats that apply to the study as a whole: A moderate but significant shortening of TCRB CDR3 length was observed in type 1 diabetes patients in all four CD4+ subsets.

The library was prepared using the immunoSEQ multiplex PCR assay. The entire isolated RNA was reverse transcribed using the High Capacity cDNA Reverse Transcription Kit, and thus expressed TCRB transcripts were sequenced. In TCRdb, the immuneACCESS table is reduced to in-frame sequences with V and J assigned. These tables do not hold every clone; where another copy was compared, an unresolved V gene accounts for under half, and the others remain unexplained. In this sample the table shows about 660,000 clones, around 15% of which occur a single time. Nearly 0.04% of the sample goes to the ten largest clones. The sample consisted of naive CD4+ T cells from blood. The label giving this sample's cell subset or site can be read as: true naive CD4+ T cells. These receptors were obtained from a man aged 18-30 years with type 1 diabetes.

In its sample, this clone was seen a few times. CDR3 DNA sequence: TGTGCCTGGGGGTTAAACACCGGGGAGCTGTTTTTT. Its translation is CAWGLNTGELFF. This chain links TRBV30 with TRBJ2-2; D is unresolved. The V end lost 5 bases, the J end lost 2 bases, and 6 bases lay between the germline ends. The V gene's germline CDR1 is GTSNPN and CDR2 SVGIG (reference sequence). The CDR3 covers 12 residues.

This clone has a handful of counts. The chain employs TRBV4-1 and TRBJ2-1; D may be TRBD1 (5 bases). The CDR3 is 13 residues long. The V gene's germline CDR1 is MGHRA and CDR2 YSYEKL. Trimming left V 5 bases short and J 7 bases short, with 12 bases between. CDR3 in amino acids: CASSGRVSNEQFF. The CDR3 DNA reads TGCGCCAGCAGCGGCAGGGTATCGAATGAGCAGTTCTTC.

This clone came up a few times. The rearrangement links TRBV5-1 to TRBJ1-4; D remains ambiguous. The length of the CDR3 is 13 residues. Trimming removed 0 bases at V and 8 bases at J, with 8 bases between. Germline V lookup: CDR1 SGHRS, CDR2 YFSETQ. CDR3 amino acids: CASSLEAGEKLFF. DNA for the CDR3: TGCGCCAGCAGCTTGGAGGCGGGCGAAAAACTGTTTTTT.

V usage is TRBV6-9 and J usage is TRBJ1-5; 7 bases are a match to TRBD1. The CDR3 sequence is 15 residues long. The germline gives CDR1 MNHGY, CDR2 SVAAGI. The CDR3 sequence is CVTLPSRGSNQPQHF. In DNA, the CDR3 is TGTGTCACCCTCCCATCCAGGGGGTCAAATCAGCCCCAGCATTTT.

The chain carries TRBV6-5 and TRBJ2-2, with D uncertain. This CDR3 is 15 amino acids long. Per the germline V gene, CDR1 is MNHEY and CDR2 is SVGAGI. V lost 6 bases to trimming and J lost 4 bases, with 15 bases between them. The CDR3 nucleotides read TGTGCCAGCAGCCAATCCATCGCGGTCACCGGGGAGCTGTTTTTT. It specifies CASSQSIAVTGELFF.

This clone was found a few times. CDR3 amino acids: CASSFISDGTYEQYF. CDR3 bases: TGTGCCAGCAGCTTTATTTCTGACGGAACCTACGAGCAGTACTTC. The chain recombines TRBV11-2 with TRBJ2-7; unclear D gene. Trimming left V 3 bases short and J 2 bases short, with 14 bases between. Germline values: CDR1 SGHAT, CDR2 FQNNGV. This CDR3 is built from 15 residues.

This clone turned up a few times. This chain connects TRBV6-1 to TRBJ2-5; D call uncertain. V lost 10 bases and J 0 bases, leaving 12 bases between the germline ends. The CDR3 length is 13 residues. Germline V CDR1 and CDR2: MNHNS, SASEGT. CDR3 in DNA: TGTGCCACCTCCACTCACTACCAAGAGACCCAGTACTTC. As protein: CATSTHYQETQYF.

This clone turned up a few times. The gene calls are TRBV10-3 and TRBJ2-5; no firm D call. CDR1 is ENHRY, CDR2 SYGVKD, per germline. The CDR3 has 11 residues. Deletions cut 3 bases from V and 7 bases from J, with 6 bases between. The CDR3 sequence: CAISDFVTQYF. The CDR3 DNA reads TGTGCCATCAGTGATTTCGTGACCCAGTACTTC.

The CDR3 here is CAIKRTDTQYF. The CDR3 nucleotides are TGTGCCATCAAGAGGACAGATACGCAGTATTTT. The V gene is TRBV10-3, the J gene TRBJ2-3, with no clear D. Trimming removed 7 bases from V and 3 bases from J, with 5 bases in between. CDR1 ENHRY and CDR2 SYGVKD come from the germline V gene. This CDR3 has 11 amino acids.

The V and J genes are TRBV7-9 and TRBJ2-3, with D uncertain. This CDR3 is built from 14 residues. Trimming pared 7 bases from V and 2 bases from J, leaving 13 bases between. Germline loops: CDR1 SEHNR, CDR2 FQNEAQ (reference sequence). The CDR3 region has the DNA TGTGCCAGCAATACACGCGGAATCACAGATACGCAGTATTTT. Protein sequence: CASNTRGITDTQYF.

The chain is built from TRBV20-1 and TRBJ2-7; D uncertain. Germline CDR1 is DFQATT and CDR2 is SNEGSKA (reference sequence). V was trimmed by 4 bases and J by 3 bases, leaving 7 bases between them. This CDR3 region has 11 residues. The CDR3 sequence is CSAKPDYEQYF. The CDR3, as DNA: TGCAGTGCTAAACCCGACTACGAGCAGTACTTC.

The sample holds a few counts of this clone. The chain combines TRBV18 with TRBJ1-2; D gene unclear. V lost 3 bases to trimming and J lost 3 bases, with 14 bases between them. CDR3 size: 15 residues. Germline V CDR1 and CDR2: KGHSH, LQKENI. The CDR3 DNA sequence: TGTGCCAGCTCACCCTGGGCGGACTACGACTATGGCTACACCTTC. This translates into CASSPWADYDYGYTF. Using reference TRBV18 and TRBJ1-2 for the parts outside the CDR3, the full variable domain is NAGVMQNPRHLVRRRGQEARLRCSPMKGHSHVYWYRQLPEEGLKFMVYLQKENIIDESGMPKERFSAEFPKEGPSILRIQQVVRGDSAAYFCASSPWADYDYGYTFGSGTRLTVV.

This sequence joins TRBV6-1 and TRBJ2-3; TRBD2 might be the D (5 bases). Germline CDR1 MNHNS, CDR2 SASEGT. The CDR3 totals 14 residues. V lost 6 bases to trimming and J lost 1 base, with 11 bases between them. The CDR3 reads CASRDGVGTDTQYF. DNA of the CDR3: TGTGCCAGCAGGGACGGGGTGGGCACAGATACGCAGTATTTT.

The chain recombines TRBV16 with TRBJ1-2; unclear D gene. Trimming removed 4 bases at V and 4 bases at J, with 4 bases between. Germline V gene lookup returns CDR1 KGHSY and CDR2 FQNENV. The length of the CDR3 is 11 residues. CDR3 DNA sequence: TGTGCCAGCAGCCCGTTCTATGGCTACACCTTC. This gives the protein CASSPFYGYTF.

The CDR3, as DNA: TGTGCCAGCAGCCCCCGACAGGGGGCGTCCGAGCAGTACTTC. It translates to CASSPRQGASEQYF. The chain recombines TRBV7-2 with TRBJ2-7; 10 positions match TRBD1. The CDR3 has 14 residues. Germline V gene sequence: CDR1 SGHTA, CDR2 FQGNSA. The ends lost 5 bases at V and 6 bases at J; junction bases unmatched: 7.

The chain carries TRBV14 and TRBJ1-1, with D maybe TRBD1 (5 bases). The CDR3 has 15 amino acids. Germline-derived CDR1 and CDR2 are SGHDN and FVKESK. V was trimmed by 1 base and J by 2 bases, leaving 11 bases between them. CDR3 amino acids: CASSQVFGGNTEAFF. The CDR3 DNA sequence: TGTGCCAGCAGCCAAGTTTTTGGGGGAAACACTGAAGCTTTCTTT.

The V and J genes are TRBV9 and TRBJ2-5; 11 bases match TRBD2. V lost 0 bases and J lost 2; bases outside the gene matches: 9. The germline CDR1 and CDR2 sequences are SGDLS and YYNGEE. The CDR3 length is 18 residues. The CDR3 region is CASSVAAPSGGLQETQYF. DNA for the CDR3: TGTGCCAGCAGCGTAGCCGCCCCTAGCGGGGGGTTACAAGAGACCCAGTACTTC.

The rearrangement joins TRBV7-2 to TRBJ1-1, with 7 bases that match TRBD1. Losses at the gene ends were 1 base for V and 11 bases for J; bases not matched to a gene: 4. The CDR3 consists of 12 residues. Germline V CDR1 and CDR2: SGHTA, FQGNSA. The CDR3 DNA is TGTGCCAGCAGCTTAGGGACAGGACAGGCTTTCTTT. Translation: CASSLGTGQAFF.

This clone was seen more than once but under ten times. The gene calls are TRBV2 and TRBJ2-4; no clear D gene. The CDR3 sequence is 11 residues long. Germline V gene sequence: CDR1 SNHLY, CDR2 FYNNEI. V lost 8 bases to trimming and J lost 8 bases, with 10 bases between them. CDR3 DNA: TGTGCCAGCGGGTATGTGGACATTCAGTACTTC. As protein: CASGYVDIQYF.

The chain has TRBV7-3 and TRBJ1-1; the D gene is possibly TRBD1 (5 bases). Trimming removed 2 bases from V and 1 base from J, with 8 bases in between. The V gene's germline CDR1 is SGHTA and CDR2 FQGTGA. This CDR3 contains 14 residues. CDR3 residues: CASSLDSSNTEAFF. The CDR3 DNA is TGTGCCAGCAGCTTAGACAGCTCGAACACTGAAGCTTTCTTT. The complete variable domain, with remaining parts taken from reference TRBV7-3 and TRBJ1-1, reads GAGVSQTPSNKVTEKGKYVELRCDPISGHTALYWYRQSLGQGPEFLIYFQGTGAADDSGLPNDRFFAVRPEGSVSTLKIQRTERGDSAVYLCASSLDSSNTEAFFGQGTRLTVV.

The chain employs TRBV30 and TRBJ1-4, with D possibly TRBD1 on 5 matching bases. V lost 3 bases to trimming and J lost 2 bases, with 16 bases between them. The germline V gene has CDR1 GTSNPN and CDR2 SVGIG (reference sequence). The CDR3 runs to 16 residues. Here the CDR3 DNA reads TGTGCCTGGAGCACCGGGACTCTCACCACTAATGAAAAACTGTTTTTT. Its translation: CAWSTGTLTTNEKLFF.

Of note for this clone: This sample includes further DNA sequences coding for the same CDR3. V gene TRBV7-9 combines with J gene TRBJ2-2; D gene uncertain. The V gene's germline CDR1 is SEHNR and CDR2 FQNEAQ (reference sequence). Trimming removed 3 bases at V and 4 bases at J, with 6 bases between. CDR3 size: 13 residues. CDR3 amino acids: CASSLTGTGELFF. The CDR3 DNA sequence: TGTGCCAGCAGCTTGACCGGCACCGGGGAGCTGTTTTTT.

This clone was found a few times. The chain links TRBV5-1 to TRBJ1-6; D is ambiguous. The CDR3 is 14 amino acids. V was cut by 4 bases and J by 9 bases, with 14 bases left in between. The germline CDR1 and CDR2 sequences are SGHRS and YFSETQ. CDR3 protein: CASSTDPRSSPLHF. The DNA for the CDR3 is TGCGCCAGCAGCACGGATCCCCGGTCTTCACCCCTCCACTTT.

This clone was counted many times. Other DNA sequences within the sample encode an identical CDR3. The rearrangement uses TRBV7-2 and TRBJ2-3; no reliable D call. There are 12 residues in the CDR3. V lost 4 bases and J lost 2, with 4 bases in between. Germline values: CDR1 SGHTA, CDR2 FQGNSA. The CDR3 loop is CASSSYTDTQYF. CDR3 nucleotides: TGTGCCAGCAGCTCCTACACAGATACGCAGTATTTT. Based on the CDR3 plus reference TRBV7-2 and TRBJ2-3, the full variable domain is GAGVSQSPSNKVTEKGKDVELRCDPISGHTALYWYRQSLGQGLEFLIYFQGNSAPDKSGLPSDRFSAERTGGSVSTLTIQRTQQEDSAVYLCASSSYTDTQYFGPGTRLTVL.